A single sample is the source of the 20 T cell receptor beta chains below, sequenced in a study of T-cell reconstitution after alpha-beta-depleted transplantation in children. Researchers prepared the TCRbeta library using unique molecular identifiers, the study reports. Via MiXCR, TCRdb re-called the PCR reads, giving one row per CDR3 protein. The table has about a million distinct CDR3 sequences, roughly 29% seen once. Sequenced here: PBMCs, mostly from graft donor cells, sampled 360 days after TCRalphabeta/CD19-depleted stem cell transplant. The receptors here all came from a boy under two years old who had a stem cell transplant for SCID, so the T cells may come from the graft donor.

The rearrangement links TRBV20-1 to TRBJ1-6; D not resolved. V was shortened by 6 bases and J by 9 bases, with 15 bases between the two germline ends. Germline values: CDR1 DFQATT, CDR2 SNEGSKA (reference sequence). The CDR3 contains 13 residues. The DNA of the CDR3 is TGCAGTGCCCATATCCGAGAGGGTTCACCCCTCCACTTT. Its translation: CSAHIREGSPLHF.

About this clonotype: This could be a read error, since a much larger clone is one nucleotide away. Given the absence of the conserved phenylalanine or tryptophan at the CDR3 end, a read error is likely. The V gene is TRBV12-3 or TRBV12-4, the J gene TRBJ1-1, with a possible D match to TRBD1 (6 bases). The CDR3 totals 13 residues. The V end was cut by 4 bases, the J end by 1 base, with 7 bases between. CDR3 DNA sequence: TGTGCCAGCAGTTGGGGACAGAACACTGAAGCTTTCTGT. This gives the protein CASSWGQNTEAFC.

This clonotype was found a few times. The chain joins TRBV19 to TRBJ1-3, with unresolved D. The V gene lost 6 bases and the J gene lost 0 bases, with 24 bases spanning the gap. The CDR3 covers 19 residues. Germline V gene lookup returns CDR1 LNHDA and CDR2 SQIVND (reference sequence). The CDR3 reads CASRRNWPLGPSSGNTIYF. In nucleotides, the CDR3 is TGTGCCAGTAGACGCAATTGGCCGTTAGGACCGAGCTCTGGAAACACCATATATTTT. Full variable domain (outside the CDR3, taken from reference TRBV19 and TRBJ1-3): DGGITQSPKYLFRKEGQNVTLSCEQNLNHDAMYWYRQDPGQGLRLIYYSQIVNDFQKGDIAEGYSVSREKKESFPLTVTSAQKNPTAFYLCASRRNWPLGPSSGNTIYFGEGSWLTVV.

This clonotype has more than one count but fewer than ten. The chain employs TRBV10-3 and TRBJ2-5; TRBD2 matches at 10 bases. The length of the CDR3 is 16 residues. From germline, CDR1 is ENHRY and CDR2 SYGVKD. V shed 2 bases, J shed 4 bases, and the junction held 7 bases outside the gene matches. CDR3 bases: TGTGCCATCAGTGAGCGTAGCGGGGGGCGTGGAGAGACCCAGTACTTC. As protein: CAISERSGGRGETQYF.

For this clonotype: The junction does not match germline at one end; this may be a read error. This sequence joins TRBV20-1 and TRBJ1-6, with D uncertain. The CDR3 is 14 amino acids. CDR1 and CDR2 from the germline V gene are DFQATT and SNEGSKA (reference sequence). CDR3 in amino acids: CSASPGTYYSPLHF. CDR3 DNA sequence: TGCAGTGCTAGCCCAGGAACCTATTATTCACCCCTCCACTTT.

The rearrangement joins TRBV29-1 to TRBJ1-2; no definite D call. The V end was cut by 3 bases, the J end by 5 bases, with 13 bases between. Germline V lookup: CDR1 SQVTM, CDR2 ANQGSEA. This CDR3 region has 13 residues. In DNA, the CDR3 is TGCAGCGTTGAGACGGGTGGTTCATATGGCTACACCTTC. Protein product: CSVETGGSYGYTF.

This clonotype appeared many times. The gene calls are TRBV7-2 and TRBJ2-7; weak D call: TRBD2 (6 bases). The germline V gene has CDR1 SGHTA and CDR2 FQGNSA. Trimming removed 5 bases from V and 0 bases from J, with 14 bases in between. The CDR3 sequence is 15 residues long. CDR3 amino acids: CASSREFIISYEQYF. CDR3 sequence (DNA): TGTGCCAGCAGCCGGGAGTTTATTATCTCCTACGAGCAGTACTTC.

The chain links TRBV10-2 to TRBJ2-4; 8 bases map to TRBD1. This CDR3 contains 12 residues. Trimming at V came to 6 bases and at J to 7 bases, leaving 2 bases not matched to a gene. CDR1 is WSHSY, CDR2 SAAADI, per germline. The CDR3 protein is CASRDRANIQYF. For the CDR3, the DNA is TGCGCCAGCAGGGACAGGGCCAACATTCAGTACTTC.

CDR3 nucleotides: TGTGCCAGCAGGGTTCCGGGACTAGCGGGGGTAGGGGAGCTGTTTTTT. Its translation is CASRVPGLAGVGELFF. The chain joins TRBV2 to TRBJ2-2; 14 bases line up with TRBD2. The germline V gene encodes CDR1 SNHLY and CDR2 FYNNEI. The length of the CDR3 is 16 residues. With V trimmed by 6 bases and J by 8 bases, 8 bases remained unmatched.

The J gene is TRBJ2-5, the V gene TRBV20-1; TRBD2 matches 8 bases. Germline lookup yields CDR1 DFQATT and CDR2 SNEGSKA (reference sequence). Trimming removed 1 base from V and 5 bases from J; junction bases left unmatched: 9. CDR3 length equals 15 residues. CDR3 region: CSARVLSGADETQYF. The CDR3 coding sequence is TGCAGTGCTAGAGTCCTTAGCGGGGCTGATGAGACCCAGTACTTC.

This sequence joins TRBV7-2 and TRBJ1-2; tentatively, D is TRBD1 (5 bases). This CDR3 spans 16 amino acids. Germline lookup yields CDR1 SGHTA and CDR2 FQGNSA. V was clipped by 5 bases and J by 3 bases, with 19 bases between them. The CDR3 loop reads CASSNLQVPSDYGYTF. CDR3 DNA: TGTGCCAGCAGCAACCTACAGGTCCCCTCCGACTATGGCTACACCTTC.

The chain combines TRBV28 with TRBJ2-2, with D possibly TRBD1 on 5 matching bases. Germline CDR1 is MDHEN and CDR2 is SYDVKM. V was cut by 8 bases and J by 5 bases, with 9 bases left in between. The CDR3 runs to 12 residues. The CDR3 DNA sequence: TGTGCCAGCCGCAGGGCAACCGGGGAGCTGTTTTTT. Its protein is CASRRATGELFF.

The rearrangement uses TRBV15 and TRBJ1-1, with D perhaps TRBD1 (6 bases). The CDR3 runs to 14 residues. Trimming stripped 6 bases from V and 0 bases from J, with 11 bases between. Looked up from germline, CDR1 is LNHNV and CDR2 is YYDKDF (reference sequence). The CDR3 DNA is TGTGCCACCAGGAAAAGACAGGTGAACACTGAAGCTTTCTTT. The encoded protein is CATRKRQVNTEAFF.

There are a few counts of this clonotype. The genes are TRBV4-2 and TRBJ2-2, with D possibly matching TRBD2 (7 bases). V was shortened by 1 base and J by 3 bases, with 12 bases between the two germline ends. The length of the CDR3 is 16 residues. Germline V gives CDR1 LGHNA, CDR2 YNFKEQ. The CDR3 loop is CASSQVRGADTGELFF. The CDR3 DNA reads as TGTGCCAGCAGCCAAGTCCGGGGGGCCGACACCGGGGAGCTGTTTTTT.

The rearrangement joins TRBV24-1 to TRBJ2-1; TRBD1 aligns across 9 bases. The CDR3 has 14 amino acids. CDR1 is KGHDR, CDR2 SFDVKD, per germline. V lost 7 bases to trimming and J lost 5 bases; unmatched junction nucleotides: 5. For the CDR3, the DNA is TGTGCCACCAGGGGGACAGGGAGCAACAATGAGCAGTTCTTC. As protein: CATRGTGSNNEQFF.

The chain has TRBV7-2 and TRBJ2-3; the D gene could be TRBD1 or TRBD2 (5 bases each). V was trimmed by 4 bases and J by 2 bases, leaving 10 bases between them. Germline V gene sequence: CDR1 SGHTA, CDR2 FQGNSA. The CDR3 contains 14 residues. In DNA form, the CDR3 reads TGTGCCAGCAGCTCCGGGGACCCCACAGATACGCAGTATTTT. This codes for CASSSGDPTDTQYF.

The chain is built from TRBV18 and TRBJ2-7, with a weak D call TRBD2 (5 bases). The CDR3 has 17 residues. Germline CDR1 and CDR2: KGHSH and LQKENI. V was trimmed by 4 bases and J by 0 bases, leaving 19 bases between them. CDR3 residues: CASSLIPVGSLSYEQYF. CDR3 DNA sequence: TGTGCCAGCTCACTAATCCCGGTGGGGAGCCTCTCCTACGAGCAGTACTTC.

V gene TRBV12-3 or TRBV12-4 combines with J gene TRBJ1-5, with 9 bases that match TRBD1. The V gene end was trimmed by 6 bases and the J gene end by 10 bases; junction bases not matched to a gene: 10. This CDR3 contains 14 residues. DNA for the CDR3: TGTGCCAGCAGCACCAGGACAGGGGAGGGTCCCCAGCATTTT. This sequence encodes CASSTRTGEGPQHF.

This clonotype occurred a few times. The V gene is TRBV7-2, the J gene TRBJ1-2, with D maybe TRBD1 (6 bases). This CDR3 contains 15 residues. Germline CDR1 is SGHTA and CDR2 is FQGNSA. V lost 3 bases, J lost 2 bases, and 13 bases lay in between. The CDR3 nucleotides read TGTGCCAGCAGCTTGACGATACAGGGAAACTATGGCTACACCTTC. Amino acids: CASSLTIQGNYGYTF. Full variable domain (remainder filled in from reference TRBV7-2 and TRBJ1-2): GAGVSQSPSNKVTEKGKDVELRCDPISGHTALYWYRQSLGQGLEFLIYFQGNSAPDKSGLPSDRFSAERTGGSVSTLTIQRTQQEDSAVYLCASSLTIQGNYGYTFGSGTRLTVV.

The sample holds a few counts of this clonotype. Relative to the germline gene, one junction end is altered; a read error may explain this. The chain links TRBV20-1 to TRBJ1-1; no firm D call. CDR1 is DFQATT and CDR2 is SNEGSKA in the germline V gene (reference sequence). The CDR3 spans 14 residues. CDR3 bases: TGCAGTGCGAGAGAGAATCGGGGAAACACTGAAGCTTTCTTT. Translation gives CSARENRGNTEAFF.